This T cell receptor beta chain emerged from a study of regulatory T cells in long-lasting Graves disease. The time point was: newly diagnosed GD, antithyroid drugs for less than 3 months. With RNA extracted from PBMCs as input, the TCR library was made. Investigators report Graves' disease was diagnosed under American Thyroid Association guidelines. Arm-PCR with iRepertoire HTBI primers amplified the CDR3 regions for these TCR beta libraries. TCRdb reanalysed the multiplex PCR reads using MiXCR and keeps one entry per CDR3 protein. The sample holds approximately 400,000 distinct CDR3 sequences, just under 15% seen once. In its sample, this clonotype was seen many times. V lost 1 base and J lost 4, with 9 bases in between. The CDR3 is 13 amino acids. Germline CDR1 and CDR2: DFQATT and SNEGSKA (reference sequence). This same sample was also taken into another study, of T cells in Graves' hyperthyroidism and ophthalmopathy. That source adds: First-round RT-PCR with HTBI primers amplified the TCR CDR3 region.

This sequence was found in a woman aged 30 to 39 with Graves disease. This chain joins TRBV20-1 and TRBJ2-3, with D possibly matching TRBD2 (5 bases). Source: peripheral blood mononuclear cells (PBMCs), taken at new diagnosis, from a patient treated with antithyroid drugs. The CDR3 reads CSARGGYPDTQYF. In nucleotides, the CDR3 is TGCAGTGCTAGAGGAGGGTATCCAGATACGCAGTATTTT.